In its sample, the clone carrying this T cell receptor (beta chain) was seen once. This sample was taken from a study of blood T cell repertoires in COVID-19. Study overall: Specimens from acute and convalescent COVID-19 originated in the United States, Italy and Spain. T cells, B-cell-depleted T cells, or PBMCs provided the cDNA or gDNA that served as material.

Germline CDR1 reads SNHLY; CDR2 reads FYNNEI. After removal of 6 bases from V and 2 bases from J, the junction contained 4 bases not matched to a gene. CDR3 length: 14 amino acids. TCRdb's copy holds only in-frame clones and misses some; the assay was immunoSEQ multiplex PCR. The sample records about 140,000 clones, more than 70% being singletons. This chain connects TRBV2 to TRBJ1-5, with TRBD1 identical over 7 bases. Input material: peripheral blood. The receptor's source is a man between 50 and 59 years old with active or convalescent COVID-19. The CDR3 coding sequence is TGTGCCAGCAGGGCCGGACAGGGCAATCAGCCCCAGCATTTT. Its translation: CASRAGQGNQPQHF.